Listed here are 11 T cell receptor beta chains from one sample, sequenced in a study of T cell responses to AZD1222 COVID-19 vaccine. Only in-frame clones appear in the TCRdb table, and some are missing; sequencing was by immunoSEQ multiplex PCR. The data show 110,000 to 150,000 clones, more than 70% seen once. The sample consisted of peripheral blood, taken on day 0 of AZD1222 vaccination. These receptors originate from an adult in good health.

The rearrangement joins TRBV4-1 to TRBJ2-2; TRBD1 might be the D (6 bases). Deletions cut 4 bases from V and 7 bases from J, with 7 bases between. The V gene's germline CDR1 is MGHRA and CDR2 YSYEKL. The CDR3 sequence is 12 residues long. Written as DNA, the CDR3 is TGCGCCAGCAGCCGGGGGCGCGGGGAGCTGTTTTTT. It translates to CASSRGRGELFF.

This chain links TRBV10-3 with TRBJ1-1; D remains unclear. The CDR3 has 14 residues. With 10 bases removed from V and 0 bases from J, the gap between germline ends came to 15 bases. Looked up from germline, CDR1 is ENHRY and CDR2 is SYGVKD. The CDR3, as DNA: TGTGCCACCGGACGGGGAGACATGAACACTGAAGCTTTCTTT. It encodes CATGRGDMNTEAFF.

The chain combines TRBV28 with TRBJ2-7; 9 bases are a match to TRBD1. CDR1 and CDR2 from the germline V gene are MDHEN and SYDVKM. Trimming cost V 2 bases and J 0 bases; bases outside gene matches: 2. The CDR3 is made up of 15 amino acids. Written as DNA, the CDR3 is TGTGCCAGCAGTTTAGGGACAGGGTCCTCCTACGAGCAGTACTTC. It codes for CASSLGTGSSYEQYF. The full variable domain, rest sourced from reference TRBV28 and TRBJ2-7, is DVKVTQSSRYLVKRTGEKVFLECVQDMDHENMFWYRQDPGLGLRLIYFSYDVKMKEKGDIPEGYSVSREKKERFSLILESASTNQTSMYLCASSLGTGSSYEQYFGPGTRLTVT.

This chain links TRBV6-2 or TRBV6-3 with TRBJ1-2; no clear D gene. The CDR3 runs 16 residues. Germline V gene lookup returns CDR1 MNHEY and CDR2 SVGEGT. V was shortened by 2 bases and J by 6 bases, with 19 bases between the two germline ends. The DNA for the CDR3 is TGTGCCAGCAGTTACCCCAATCGGTATGGAGATGATGGCTACACCTTC. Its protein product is CASSYPNRYGDDGYTF.

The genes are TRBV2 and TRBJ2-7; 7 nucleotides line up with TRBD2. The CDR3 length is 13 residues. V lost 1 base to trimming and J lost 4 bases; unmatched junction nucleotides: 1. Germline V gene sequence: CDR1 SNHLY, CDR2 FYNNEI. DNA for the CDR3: TGTGCCAGCAGTGAAGGCGGGAGATACGAGCAGTACTTC. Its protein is CASSEGGRYEQYF.

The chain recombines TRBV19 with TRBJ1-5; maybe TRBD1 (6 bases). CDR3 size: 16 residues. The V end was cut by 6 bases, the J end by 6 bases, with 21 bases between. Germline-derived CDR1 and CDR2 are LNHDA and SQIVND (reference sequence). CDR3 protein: CASSFLPEGGSQPQHF. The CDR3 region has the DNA TGTGCCAGTAGCTTCCTCCCAGAGGGGGGCAGTCAGCCCCAGCATTTT.

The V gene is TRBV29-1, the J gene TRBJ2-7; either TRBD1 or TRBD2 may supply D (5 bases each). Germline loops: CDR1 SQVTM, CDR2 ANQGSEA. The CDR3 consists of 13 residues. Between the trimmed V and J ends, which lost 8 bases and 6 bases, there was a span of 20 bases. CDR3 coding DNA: TGCAGCACGCAGGGACCGGAGAGCTCCGAGCAGTACTTC. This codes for CSTQGPESSEQYF.

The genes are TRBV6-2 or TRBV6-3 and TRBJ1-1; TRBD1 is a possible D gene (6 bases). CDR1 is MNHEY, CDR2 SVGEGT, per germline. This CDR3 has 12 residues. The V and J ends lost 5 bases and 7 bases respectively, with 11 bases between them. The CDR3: CASSPDSHEAFF. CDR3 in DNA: TGTGCCAGCAGTCCGGACAGTCATGAAGCTTTCTTT.

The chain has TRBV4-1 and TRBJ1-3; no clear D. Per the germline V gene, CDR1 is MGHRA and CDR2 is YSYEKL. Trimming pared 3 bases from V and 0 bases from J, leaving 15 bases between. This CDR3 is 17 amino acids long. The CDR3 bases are TGCGCCAGCAGCCAGATAGCCGGACCTAGCTCTGGAAACACCATATATTTT. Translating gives CASSQIAGPSSGNTIYF.

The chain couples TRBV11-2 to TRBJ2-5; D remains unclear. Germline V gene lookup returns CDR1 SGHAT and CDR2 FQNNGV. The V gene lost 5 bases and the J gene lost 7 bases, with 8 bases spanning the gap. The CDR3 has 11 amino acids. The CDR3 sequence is CASSQTVTQYF. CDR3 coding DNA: TGTGCCAGCAGCCAGACTGTGACCCAGTACTTC.

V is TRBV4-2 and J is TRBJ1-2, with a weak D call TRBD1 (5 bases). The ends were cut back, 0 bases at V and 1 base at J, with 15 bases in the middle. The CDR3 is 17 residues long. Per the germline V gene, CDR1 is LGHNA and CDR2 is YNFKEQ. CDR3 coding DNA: TGTGCCAGCAGCCAAGAACAAACAGGCACAATTAACTATGGCTACACCTTC. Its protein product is CASSQEQTGTINYGYTF.